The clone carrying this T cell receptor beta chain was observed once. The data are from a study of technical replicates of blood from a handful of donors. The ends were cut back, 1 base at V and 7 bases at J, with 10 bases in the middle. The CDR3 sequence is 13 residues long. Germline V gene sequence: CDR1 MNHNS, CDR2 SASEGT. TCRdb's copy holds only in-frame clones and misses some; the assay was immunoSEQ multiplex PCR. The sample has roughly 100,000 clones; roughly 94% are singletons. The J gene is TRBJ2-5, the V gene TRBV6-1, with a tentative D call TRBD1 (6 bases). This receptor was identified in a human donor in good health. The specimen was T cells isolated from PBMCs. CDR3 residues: CASSEEGVGTQYF. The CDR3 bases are TGTGCCAGCAGTGAAGAGGGGGTAGGGACCCAGTACTTC.